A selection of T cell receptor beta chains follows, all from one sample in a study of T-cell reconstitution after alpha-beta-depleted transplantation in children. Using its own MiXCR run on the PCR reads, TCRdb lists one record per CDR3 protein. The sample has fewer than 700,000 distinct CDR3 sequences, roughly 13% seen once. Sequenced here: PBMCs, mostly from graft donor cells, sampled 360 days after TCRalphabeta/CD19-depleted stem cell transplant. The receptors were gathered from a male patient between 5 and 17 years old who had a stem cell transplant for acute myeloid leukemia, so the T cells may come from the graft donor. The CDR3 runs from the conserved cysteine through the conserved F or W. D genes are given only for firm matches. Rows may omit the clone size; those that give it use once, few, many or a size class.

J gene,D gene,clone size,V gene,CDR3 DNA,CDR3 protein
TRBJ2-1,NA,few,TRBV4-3,TGCGCCAGCAGCTATGGGACAGTTGGCTCAGCGGGCCTAGACAATGAGCAGTTCTTC,CASSYGTVGSAGLDNEQFF
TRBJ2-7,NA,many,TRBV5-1,TGCGCCAGCAGCCAAAACTCCTACGAGCAGTACTTC,CASSQNSYEQYF
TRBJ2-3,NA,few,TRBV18,TGTGCCAGCTCACCAGACGGCACAGATACGCAGTATTTT,CASSPDGTDTQYF
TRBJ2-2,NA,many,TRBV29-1,TGCAGCGTTCGCCAGGGCGGCGGGGAGCTGTTTTTT,CSVRQGGGELFF
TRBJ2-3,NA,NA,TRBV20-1,TGCAGTGCTAGCCCCGAAATCACGCCAACATCAAATACGCAGTATTTT,CSASPEITPTSNTQYF
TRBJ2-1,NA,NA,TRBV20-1,TGCAGTGCTGCCCGGGACTGGTCCTTCCCAAGCTCCTACAATGAGCAGTTCTTC,CSAARDWSFPSSYNEQFF
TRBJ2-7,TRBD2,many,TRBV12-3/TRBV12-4,TGTGCCAGCAGACCCGGGGGGAAGTACGAGCAGTACTTC,CASRPGGKYEQYF
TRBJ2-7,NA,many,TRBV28,TGTGCCAGCAGTGCCGAGGGTAGCTACGAGCAGTACTTC,CASSAEGSYEQYF
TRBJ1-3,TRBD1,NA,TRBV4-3,TGCGCCAGCAGCCAAGTGGCAGGGGGTAGAAACACCATATATTTT,CASSQVAGGRNTIYF
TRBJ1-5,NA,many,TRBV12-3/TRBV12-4,TGTGCCAGCAGTTACAGTCAGCCCCAGCATTTT,CASSYSQPQHF
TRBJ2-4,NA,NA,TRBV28,TGTGCCAGCAGTTTTCTTTGGGGTAGAAACATTCAGTACTTC,CASSFLWGRNIQYF
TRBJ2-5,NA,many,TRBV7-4,TGTGCCAGCAGGCCGACTAGGATCGTGACCCAGTACTTC,CASRPTRIVTQYF
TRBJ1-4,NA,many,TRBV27,TGTGCCAGCAGTCCCCGATCACACAGGCAGTTTATGGGAAGAGATGAAAAACTGTTTTTT,CASSPRSHRQFMGRDEKLFF
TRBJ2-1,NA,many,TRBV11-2,TGTGCCAGCAGCTTAGTATCCTGGTACAATGAGCAGTTCTTC,CASSLVSWYNEQFF
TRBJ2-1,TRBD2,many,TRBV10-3,TGTGCCATCAGTGAGGGACTAGCTGCGTACAATGAGCAGTTCTTC,CAISEGLAAYNEQFF
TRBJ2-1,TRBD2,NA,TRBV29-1,TGCAGCGTTGAAGTTCGGCTAGCGGCCTCCAAGATTATCTCCTACAATGAGCAGTTCTTC,CSVEVRLAASKIISYNEQFF
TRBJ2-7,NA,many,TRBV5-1,TGCGCCAGCAGCTCTGTAGGGGCGGCCTACGAGCAGTACTTC,CASSSVGAAYEQYF
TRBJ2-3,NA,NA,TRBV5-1,TGCGCCAGCAGGGGTTTTAGAGACTCGACAGATACGCAGTATTTT,CASRGFRDSTDTQYF